This is a list of T cell receptor beta chains from one sample in a study of cytomegalovirus exposure and HLA in healthy donors. TCRdb's table, derived via immunoSEQ multiplex PCR, lists solely in-frame clones and lacks some. This listing includes about 51,000 clones. The sequencing input was PBMCs. Receptors were obtained from a man between 40 and 49 years old in good health and CMV-seropositive. Both conserved end residues are part of each CDR3. D genes are given only for firm matches.

d_call	v_call	j_call	cdr3_nt	cdr3_aa
NA	TRBV28	TRBJ2-1	TGTGCCAGCAGTTCGGTTTCAACCTACAATGAGCAGTTCTTC	CASSSVSTYNEQFF
NA	TRBV6-5	TRBJ2-1	TGTGCCTGCGGCGGTACCTACAATGAGCAGTTCTTC	CACGGTYNEQFF
TRBD1	TRBV5-1	TRBJ2-5	TGCGCCAGCAGTTCCGCCGGGACAGAAGAGACCCAGTACTTC	CASSSAGTEETQYF
NA	TRBV7-7	TRBJ2-7	TGTGCTAGCAGCTTATTCAGGGGCTACGAGCAGTACTTC	CASSLFRGYEQYF
TRBD1	TRBV6-5	TRBJ2-5	TGTGCCAGCAGTTACTCGGACAGGGGTGGGGAGACCCAGTACTTC	CASSYSDRGGETQYF
NA	TRBV7-8	TRBJ2-7	TGTGCCAGCACCACCGCCCAGGCTTCCTACGAGCAGTACTTC	CASTTAQASYEQYF
NA	TRBV5-1	TRBJ1-1	TGCGCCAGCAGCTTGGGAGGGGGGAACACTGAAGCTTTCTTT	CASSLGGGNTEAFF
NA	TRBV5-1	TRBJ2-2	TGCGCCAGCAGCTTAGGACAGAGCGGGGAGCTGTTTTTT	CASSLGQSGELFF
NA	TRBV11-2	TRBJ2-2	TGTGCCAGCAGCGTAGACGGGAGAGCAGGCGTCACCGGGGAGCTGTTTTTT	CASSVDGRAGVTGELFF
NA	TRBV19	TRBJ1-4	TGTGCCAGTAGTATGGGCAGGCTGGCAACTAATGAAAAACTGTTTTTT	CASSMGRLATNEKLFF
NA	TRBV5-1	TRBJ1-1	TGCGCCAGCAGCTTGGTTCCGGGGAACCCGAACGCTTTCTTT	CASSLVPGNPNAFF
NA	TRBV21-1	TRBJ2-4	TGTGCCAGCCCCTTTGTAACGGTGAGGATAGCCAAAAACATTCAGTACTTC	CASPFVTVRIAKNIQYF
NA	TRBV10-1	TRBJ2-7	TGCGCCAGCAGTGAGACGGCGGGAAGCTCCTACGAGCAGTACTTC	CASSETAGSSYEQYF
TRBD2	TRBV5-6	TRBJ2-1	TGTGCCAGCATCCGCGGGAGGGTCGATGAGCAGTTCTTC	CASIRGRVDEQFF
NA	TRBV7-9	TRBJ1-4	TGTGCCAGCAGCCCGTGGGGGGGAGGCGAAAATGAAAAACTGTTTTTT	CASSPWGGGENEKLFF
TRBD1	TRBV5-1	TRBJ1-2	TGCGCCAGCAGCTTGGAGGCCCAGGGGGCCTCTGGCTACACCTTC	CASSLEAQGASGYTF
TRBD1	TRBV10-3	TRBJ1-2	TGTGCCATCGGGGCGGAGGGGGCCGGTGGCTACACCTTC	CAIGAEGAGGYTF
NA	TRBV9	TRBJ2-1	TGTGCCAGCAGCTCAGTGGATGAGCAGTTCTTC	CASSSVDEQFF
NA	TRBV5-1	TRBJ1-5	TGCGCCAGCAGCTTGTGGGGAGGGTCTCAGCCCCAGCATTTT	CASSLWGGSQPQHF
NA	TRBV6-6	TRBJ2-5	TGTGCCAGCAGTTACTCTCAAGCGCAGGGGACCCAGTACTTC	CASSYSQAQGTQYF
NA	TRBV6-6	TRBJ1-2	TGTGCCAGCAGGCAACAGGGCCTAAGGGGCTATGGCTACACCTTC	CASRQQGLRGYGYTF
NA	TRBV28	TRBJ2-7	TGTGCCACCACGCCGGGGGTGTCCTTCGAGCAGTACTTC	CATTPGVSFEQYF